Described below is a single T cell receptor beta chain sequence and its context. Antigen unknown. This record belongs to a study of cytomegalovirus exposure and HLA in healthy donors. The PCR contained 60 Vbeta and 13 Jbeta primers. TCRdb's copy holds only in-frame clones and misses some; the assay was immunoSEQ multiplex PCR. The specimen's table records about 58,000 clones. Regarding the study as a whole: Immune exposure information comprised only CMV serostatus. Versus the approximately 720-donor mean, an Asian-associated ancestry cluster reportedly showed fewer N-insertions in a later analysis.

The specimen sequenced was PBMCs. This receptor was taken from a woman under 30 in good health and CMV-seronegative.

CDR3 protein: CASRGPGHINEKLFF. For the CDR3, the DNA is TGTGCCAGCAGGGGGCCGGGACACATTAATGAAAAACTGTTTTTT. The genes are TRBV7-8 and TRBJ1-4; D may be TRBD1 (6 bases). The V and J ends lost 6 bases and 4 bases respectively, with 15 bases between them. CDR1 and CDR2 (germline): SGHVS, FQNEAQ. The CDR3 loop spans 15 amino acids.